Listed below are T cell receptor beta chains from one sample, sequenced in a study of long-term antiretroviral therapy in people with HIV. The data were produced by immunoSEQ multiplex PCR, yet TCRdb's version contains in-frame clones alone and is incomplete. This sample carries tens of thousands of clones, roughly 80% of them seen once, and the ten largest clones take roughly a quarter. The sequencing here drew on unsorted PBMCs, taken 0.4 years after starting antiretroviral therapy. The receptors stem from a man in his fifties or sixties with HIV. CDR3s include the opening cysteine and the closing phenylalanine or tryptophan. Each record gives: D gene, V gene, J gene, clone size, CDR3 DNA, CDR3 protein. A D gene is named only where the DNA matches it firmly. Not all rows give a size; the values are once, few, many and, for expanded clones, a class.

NA	TRBV5-4	TRBJ2-2	NA	TGTGCCAGCAGCGTTTACCCCGGGGAGCTGTTTTTT	CASSVYPGELFF
TRBD1	TRBV6-4	TRBJ1-1	NA	TGTGCCAGCAGTGTCGCCCCAGGGGGGCCTGAAGCTTTCTTT	CASSVAPGGPEAFF
TRBD1	TRBV5-1	TRBJ2-6	NA	TGCGCCAGCAGCTTGGAGACAGGGGCTGGGGCCAACGTCCTGACTTTC	CASSLETGAGANVLTF
TRBD1	TRBV7-9	TRBJ2-5	NA	TGTGCCAGCAGTTCTGGACAGGGATGGGAGACCCAGTACTTC	CASSSGQGWETQYF
NA	TRBV7-9	TRBJ1-5	few	TGTGCCAGCAGCTTGGACCGACAGGGCAATCAGCCCCAGCATTTT	CASSLDRQGNQPQHF
NA	TRBV19	TRBJ1-4	few	TGTGCCAGTAGTATGATGATTGCAACTAATGAAAAACTGTTTTTT	CASSMMIATNEKLFF
NA	TRBV6-1	TRBJ1-1	NA	TGTGCCAGCAGTGAACAGGTGAACACTGAAGCTTTCTTT	CASSEQVNTEAFF
TRBD1	TRBV7-9	TRBJ1-1	NA	TGTGCCAGCAGCCGTCGGGAGGGGGCTAACACTGAAGCTTTCTTT	CASSRREGANTEAFF
NA	TRBV15	TRBJ2-3	NA	TGTGCCACCACCTCCCGGGCAGCTCATCGGGCGGGTACGCAGTATTTT	CATTSRAAHRAGTQYF
NA	TRBV28	TRBJ1-1	NA	TGTGCCAGCAGCCGCTCCTTACAAGCTTTCTTT	CASSRSLQAFF
NA	TRBV30	TRBJ1-1	NA	TGTGCCTGGAGTTCCCTGGACTCTGAAGCTTTCTTT	CAWSSLDSEAFF
TRBD2	TRBV7-9	TRBJ2-7	NA	TGTGCCAGCAGCTTATCCGAGCGGGGGCCGTTCTCCTACGAGCAGTACTTC	CASSLSERGPFSYEQYF
TRBD2	TRBV30	TRBJ2-1	NA	TGTGCCTGGAGTGCAGGGAGGGGTGGGCAGTTCTTC	CAWSAGRGGQFF
TRBD2	TRBV4-1	TRBJ2-7	NA	TGCGCCAGCAGCCAATGGGGGGGCTCCTACGAGCAGTACTTC	CASSQWGGSYEQYF
NA	TRBV7-2	TRBJ1-3	NA	TGTGCCAGCAGCTTAGGGGGGCAGGGGTCTGGAAACACCATATATTTT	CASSLGGQGSGNTIYF
NA	TRBV28	TRBJ2-3	NA	TGTGCCAGCAGTGAGGAAGGAGTCACAGATACGCAGTATTTT	CASSEEGVTDTQYF
TRBD2	TRBV18	TRBJ2-3	NA	TGTGCCAGCTCCTCGGGGACTAGCGGGGGAGATACGCAGTATTTT	CASSSGTSGGDTQYF
NA	TRBV18	TRBJ2-3	NA	TGTGCCAGCTCACCATTAGAGGTCCGGGACCTATTAGATACGCAGTATTTT	CASSPLEVRDLLDTQYF
NA	TRBV5-6	TRBJ1-1	once	TGTGCCAGCAGCTTTCCCGGGAGGACTGAAGCTTTCTTT	CASSFPGRTEAFF
NA	TRBV4-2	TRBJ2-5	NA	TGTGCCAGCAGCCAAGAATTCCATTCGGAAAAAGAGACCCAGTACTTC	CASSQEFHSEKETQYF